The text below deals with one T cell receptor (beta chain). This sample was taken from a study of blood T cell repertoires in COVID-19. Study-level information: The samples span acute and convalescent COVID-19 from the United States, Italy and Spain. Sample material is recorded as cDNA or gDNA derived from T cells, B-cell-depleted T cells, or PBMCs.

CDR3 length: 13 residues. The ends lost 6 bases at V and 5 bases at J; junction bases unmatched: 6. Germline-derived CDR1 and CDR2 are SNHLY and FYNNEI. Per the original methods: Cell counts per sample came from amplifying reference gene primers. The protocol was immunoSEQ multiplex PCR, while the TCRdb copy is restricted to in-frame clones and leaves out a portion. That table supplies the V and J calls and clone size; D and trimming were determined from the DNA. The table records roughly 500,000 clones, 75% to 90% of them present only once. The Seattle patients, enrolled during active infection, were followed longitudinally.

This sequence joins TRBV2 and TRBJ1-1, with 7 bases that match TRBD1. The sequenced material came from peripheral blood. This receptor was identified in a man aged 18-30 years with COVID-19, enrolled during active disease. The DNA of the CDR3 is TGTGCCAGCAGGTTTAGCAGGGGGACTGAAGCTTTCTTT. It yields the protein CASRFSRGTEAFF.